This T cell receptor (beta chain) was found in a study of CD8 T cells in Susac syndrome. Random hexamers were used to reverse transcribe roughly 0.45 to 1 ug of RNA. TCRdb ran MiXCR on the immunoSEQ multiplex PCR reads and lists one entry per CDR3 protein. Of 53,000 or so distinct CDR3 sequences in the sample, over 85% are singletons; the top ten hold roughly 0.58%. V shed 5 bases, J shed 7 bases, and the junction held 6 bases outside the gene matches. The CDR3 is made up of 15 amino acids. Germline V lookup: CDR1 MDHEN, CDR2 SYDVKM. The sequence was collected from a human donor in good health. The specimen was CD8+ T cells from PBMCs. The chain is built from TRBV28 and TRBJ2-2; TRBD1 matches at 11 bases. CDR3 DNA sequence: TGTGCCAGCAGTCCCAGGACAGGGGGCATCGGGGAGCTGTTTTTT. It encodes CASSPRTGGIGELFF. Combining the CDR3 with reference TRBV28 and TRBJ2-2 gives the whole variable domain DVKVTQSSRYLVKRTGEKVFLECVQDMDHENMFWYRQDPGLGLRLIYFSYDVKMKEKGDIPEGYSVSREKKERFSLILESASTNQTSMYLCASSPRTGGIGELFFGEGSRLTVL.